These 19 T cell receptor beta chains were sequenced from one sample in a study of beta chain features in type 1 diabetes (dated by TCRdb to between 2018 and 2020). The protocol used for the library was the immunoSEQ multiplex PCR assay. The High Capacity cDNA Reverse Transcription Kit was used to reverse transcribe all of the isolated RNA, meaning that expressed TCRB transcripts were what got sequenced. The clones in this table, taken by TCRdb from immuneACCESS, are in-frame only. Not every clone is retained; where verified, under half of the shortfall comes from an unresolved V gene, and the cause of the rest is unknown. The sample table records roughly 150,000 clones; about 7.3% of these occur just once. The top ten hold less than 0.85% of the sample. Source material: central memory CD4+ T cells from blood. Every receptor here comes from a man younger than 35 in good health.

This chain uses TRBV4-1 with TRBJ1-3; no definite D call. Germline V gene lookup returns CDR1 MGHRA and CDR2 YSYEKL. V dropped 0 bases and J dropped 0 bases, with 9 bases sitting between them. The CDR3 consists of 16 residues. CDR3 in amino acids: CASSQDQSYSGNTIYF. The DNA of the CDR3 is TGCGCCAGCAGCCAAGATCAAAGCTACTCTGGAAACACCATATATTTT.

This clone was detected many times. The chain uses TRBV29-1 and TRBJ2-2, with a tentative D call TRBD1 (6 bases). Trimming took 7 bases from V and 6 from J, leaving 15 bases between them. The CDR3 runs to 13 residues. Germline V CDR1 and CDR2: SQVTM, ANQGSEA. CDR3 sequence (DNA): TGCAGCGCAGGACAGACGAATCCCGGGGAGCTGTTTTTT. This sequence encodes CSAGQTNPGELFF.

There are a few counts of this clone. In nucleotides, the CDR3 is TGTGCCAGCAGTAACAAACAGGGGGCCGGGAGCACTGAAGCTTTCTTT. Encoded protein: CASSNKQGAGSTEAFF. J is TRBJ1-1 and V is TRBV25-1; 9 bases line up with TRBD1. Per the germline V gene, CDR1 is MGHDK and CDR2 is SYGVNS. The length of the CDR3 is 16 residues. The trim removed 5 bases at V and 4 bases at J, leaving 11 bases unmatched.

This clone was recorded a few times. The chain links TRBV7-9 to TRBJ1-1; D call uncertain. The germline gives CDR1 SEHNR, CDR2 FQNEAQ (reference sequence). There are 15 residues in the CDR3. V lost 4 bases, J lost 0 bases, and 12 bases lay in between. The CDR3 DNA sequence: TGTGCCAGCAGCTCGATCCGAGTATTGAACACTGAAGCTTTCTTT. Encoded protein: CASSSIRVLNTEAFF. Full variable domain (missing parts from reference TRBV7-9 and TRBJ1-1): DTGVSQNPRHKITKRGQNVTFRCDPISEHNRLYWYRQTLGQGPEFLTYFQNEAQLEKSRLLSDRFSAERPKGSFSTLEIQRTEQGDSAMYLCASSSIRVLNTEAFFGQGTRLTVV.

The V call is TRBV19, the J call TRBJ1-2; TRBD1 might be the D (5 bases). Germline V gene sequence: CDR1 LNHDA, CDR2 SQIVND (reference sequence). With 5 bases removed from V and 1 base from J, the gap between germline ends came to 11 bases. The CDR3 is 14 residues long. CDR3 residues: CASSPQGINYGYTF. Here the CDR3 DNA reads TGTGCCAGTAGTCCGCAGGGAATTAACTATGGCTACACCTTC.

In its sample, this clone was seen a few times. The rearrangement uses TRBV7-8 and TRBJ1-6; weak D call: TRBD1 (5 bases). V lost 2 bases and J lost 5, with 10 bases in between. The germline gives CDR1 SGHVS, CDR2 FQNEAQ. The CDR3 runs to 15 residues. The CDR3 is CASSLSGTHNSPLHF. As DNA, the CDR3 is TGTGCCAGCAGCTTAAGTGGGACTCATAATTCACCCCTCCACTTT.

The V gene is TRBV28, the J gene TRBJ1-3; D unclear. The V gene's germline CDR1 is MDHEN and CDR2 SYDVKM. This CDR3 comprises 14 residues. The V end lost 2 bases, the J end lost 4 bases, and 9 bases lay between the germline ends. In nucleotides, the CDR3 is TGTGCCAGCAGTTTACCAGGAATAGGAAACACCATATATTTT. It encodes CASSLPGIGNTIYF.

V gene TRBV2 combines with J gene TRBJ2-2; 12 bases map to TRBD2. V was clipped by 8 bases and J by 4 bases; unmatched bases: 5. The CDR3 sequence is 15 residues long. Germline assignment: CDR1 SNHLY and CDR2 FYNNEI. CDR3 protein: CASLPGLAGTGELFF. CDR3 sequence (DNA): TGTGCCAGCCTCCCGGGACTAGCGGGCACCGGGGAGCTGTTTTTT.

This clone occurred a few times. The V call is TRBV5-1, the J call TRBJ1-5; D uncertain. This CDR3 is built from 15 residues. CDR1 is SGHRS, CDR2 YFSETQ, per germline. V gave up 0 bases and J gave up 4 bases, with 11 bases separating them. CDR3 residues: CASSLEGSGNQPQHF. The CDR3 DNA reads TGCGCCAGCAGCTTGGAGGGTTCGGGAAATCAGCCCCAGCATTTT.

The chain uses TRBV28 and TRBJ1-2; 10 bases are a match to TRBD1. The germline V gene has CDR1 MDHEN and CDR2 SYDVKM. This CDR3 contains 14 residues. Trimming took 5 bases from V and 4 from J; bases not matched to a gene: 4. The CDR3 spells CASSLRQGAYGYTF. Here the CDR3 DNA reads TGTGCCAGCAGTCTAAGACAGGGGGCCTATGGCTACACCTTC.

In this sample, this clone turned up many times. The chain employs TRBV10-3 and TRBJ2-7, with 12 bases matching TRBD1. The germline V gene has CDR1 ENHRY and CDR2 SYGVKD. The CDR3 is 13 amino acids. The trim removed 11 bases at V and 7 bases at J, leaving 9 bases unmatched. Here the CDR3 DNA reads TGTGCCGTAAAGGGACAGGGGGCCGGGGAGCAGTACTTC. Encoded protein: CAVKGQGAGEQYF.

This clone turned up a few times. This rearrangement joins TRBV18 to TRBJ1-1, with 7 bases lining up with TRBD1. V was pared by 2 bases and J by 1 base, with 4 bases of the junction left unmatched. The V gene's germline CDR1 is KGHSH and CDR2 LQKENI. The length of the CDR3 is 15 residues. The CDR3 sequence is CASSPEQGRNTEAFF. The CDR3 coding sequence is TGTGCCAGCTCACCAGAACAGGGGAGGAACACTGAAGCTTTCTTT.

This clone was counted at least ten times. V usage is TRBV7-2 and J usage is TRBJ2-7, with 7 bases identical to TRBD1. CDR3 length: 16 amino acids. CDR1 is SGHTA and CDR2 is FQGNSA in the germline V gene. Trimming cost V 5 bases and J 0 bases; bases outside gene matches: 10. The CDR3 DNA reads TGTGCCAGCAGCCAAACCGGGACAGCTTACTCCTACGAGCAGTACTTC. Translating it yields CASSQTGTAYSYEQYF.

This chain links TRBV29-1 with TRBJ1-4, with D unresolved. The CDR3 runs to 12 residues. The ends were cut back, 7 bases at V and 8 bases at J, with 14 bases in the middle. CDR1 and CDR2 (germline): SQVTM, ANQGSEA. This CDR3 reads CSAAETGEKLFF. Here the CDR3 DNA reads TGCAGCGCCGCGGAGACCGGGGAAAAACTGTTTTTT. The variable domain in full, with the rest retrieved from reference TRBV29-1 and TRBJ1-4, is SAVISQKPSRDICQRGTSLTIQCQVDSQVTMMFWYRQQPGQSLTLIATANQGSEATYESGFVIDKFPISRPNLTFSTLTVSNMSPEDSSIYLCSAAETGEKLFFGSGTQLSVL.

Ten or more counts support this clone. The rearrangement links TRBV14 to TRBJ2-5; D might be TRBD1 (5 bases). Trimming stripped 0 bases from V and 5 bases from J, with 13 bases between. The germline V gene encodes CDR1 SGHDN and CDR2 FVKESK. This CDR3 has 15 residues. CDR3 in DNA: TGTGCCAGCAGCCAAGATGTAGGGGCTGGCGAGACCCAGTACTTC. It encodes CASSQDVGAGETQYF.

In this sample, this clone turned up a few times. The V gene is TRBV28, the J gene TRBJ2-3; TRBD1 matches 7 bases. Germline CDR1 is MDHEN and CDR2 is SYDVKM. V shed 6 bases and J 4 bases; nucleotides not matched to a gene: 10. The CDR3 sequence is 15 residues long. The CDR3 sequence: CASRTYRGWADTQYF. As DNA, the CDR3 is TGTGCCAGCAGGACCTACAGGGGTTGGGCAGATACGCAGTATTTT.

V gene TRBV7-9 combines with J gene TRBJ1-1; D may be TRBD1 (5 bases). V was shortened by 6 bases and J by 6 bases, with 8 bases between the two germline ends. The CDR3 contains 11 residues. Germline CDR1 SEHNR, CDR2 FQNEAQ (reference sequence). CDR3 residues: CASRRQPEAFF. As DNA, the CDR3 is TGTGCCAGCAGACGACAGCCTGAAGCTTTCTTT.

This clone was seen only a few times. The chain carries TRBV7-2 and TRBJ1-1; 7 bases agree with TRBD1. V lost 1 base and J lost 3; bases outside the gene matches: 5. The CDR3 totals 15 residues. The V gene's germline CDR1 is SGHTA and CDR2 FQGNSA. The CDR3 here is CASSLDGRGDTEAFF. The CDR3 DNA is TGTGCCAGCAGCTTAGATGGCAGGGGGGACACTGAAGCTTTCTTT.

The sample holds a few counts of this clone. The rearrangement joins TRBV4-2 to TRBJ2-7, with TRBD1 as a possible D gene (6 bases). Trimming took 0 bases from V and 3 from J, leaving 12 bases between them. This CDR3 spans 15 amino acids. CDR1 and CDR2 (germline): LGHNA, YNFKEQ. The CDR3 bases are TGTGCCAGCAGCCAAGACAGGGGTGCTGACTACGAGCAGTACTTC. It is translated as CASSQDRGADYEQYF.